This T cell receptor (beta chain) was profiled in a study of T cell repertoires in cytomegalovirus infection. Study overall: HLA-B-restricted CMV epitopes that are well studied were used alongside recently identified HLA-C-restricted ones. In public TCR beta signatures, there were indications of both CMV infection and matching HLA type. Study outcomes and limitations: HLA-C-restricted, CMV-specific TCR beta clonotypes were dominant ex vivo.

TCRdb reanalysed the reads using MiXCR and keeps one entry per CDR3 protein. Counted here are some 480,000 distinct CDR3 sequences, 33% occurring once; the ten biggest clones make up about a sixth. This clonotype occurred a few times. Its target is unknown. The sequence derives from a human donor in good health (CMV status not recorded). Some clones in this sample may be carry-over from other donors' samples. The material was cultured PBMCs, obtained from culture after CMV antigen stimulation.

The CDR3 coding sequence is TGTGCCAGCAGCTTAGTGGGAGGGGCCCAGTCATACGAGCAGTACGTC. Translation gives CASSLVGGAQSYEQYV. This chain links TRBV7-2 with TRBJ2-7, with 7 bases identical to TRBD2. This CDR3 contains 16 residues. CDR1 SGHTA and CDR2 FQGNSA come from the germline V gene. The V and J ends lost 1 base and 4 bases, in that order; junction bases with no gene match: 10.